These 5 T cell receptor beta chains originate from one sample sequenced in a study of T cells after yellow fever vaccination. MiXCR was run by TCRdb on the 5' RACE reads, yielding one entry per CDR3 protein. Of around 600,000 distinct CDR3 sequences in the sample, 9% to 15% were seen once. The sample here was PBMCs, taken on the day of the yellow fever booster vaccination. Every receptor here comes from a man aged 30-40 years who received the YFV17D yellow fever vaccine.

The genes are TRBV19 and TRBJ2-1, with TRBD2 matching 8 bases. V trimming: 3 bases; J trimming: 2 bases; junction bases outside the gene matches: 3. Germline V CDR1 and CDR2: LNHDA, SQIVND (reference sequence). The CDR3 covers 15 residues. CDR3 amino acids: CASSIWREAYNEQFF. CDR3 coding DNA: TGTGCCAGTAGTATCTGGCGGGAGGCCTACAATGAGCAGTTCTTC.

This clonotype was seen a handful of times. This chain joins TRBV24-1 and TRBJ1-2; D is uncertain. The CDR3 loop spans 13 amino acids. The V end lost 1 base, the J end lost 4 bases, and 6 bases lay between the germline ends. Germline CDR1 KGHDR, CDR2 SFDVKD. The CDR3: CATSDFSSYGYTF. CDR3 DNA: TGTGCCACCAGTGATTTCTCAAGCTATGGCTACACCTTC.

Written as DNA, the CDR3 is TGTGCCAGCAGCGTAGACCCAGCGGCCTACAATGAGCAGTTCTTC. This sequence encodes CASSVDPAAYNEQFF. The chain combines TRBV9 with TRBJ2-1, with D perhaps matching TRBD2 (5 bases). Germline lookup yields CDR1 SGDLS and CDR2 YYNGEE. The CDR3 is 15 residues long. V lost 0 bases and J 2 bases, leaving 9 bases between the germline ends.

This chain joins TRBV29-1 and TRBJ2-7; 10 nucleotides agree with TRBD2. Germline CDR1 SQVTM, CDR2 ANQGSEA. CDR3 size: 14 residues. The J segment lost 2 bases and the V segment lost 6 bases, leaving 7 bases of the junction unmatched. The CDR3 DNA reads as TGCAGCGTACACCTCACTAGCGGGACCTACGAGCAGTACTTC. Amino acids: CSVHLTSGTYEQYF.

The chain joins TRBV7-2 to TRBJ1-1, with D perhaps matching TRBD1 (6 bases). CDR1 is SGHTA, CDR2 FQGNSA, per germline. CDR3 length: 15 residues. V gave up 2 bases and J gave up 4 bases, with 14 bases separating them. In DNA form, the CDR3 reads TGTGCCAGCAGCTTAACAGGGCACCCGGCCACTGAAGCTTTCTTT. Translated, it gives CASSLTGHPATEAFF.